The 14 T cell receptor beta chains presented below share a single source sample, sequenced in a study of patients and donors after allogeneic stem cell transplantation. Via MiXCR, TCRdb re-called the RT-PCR reads, giving one row per CDR3 protein. The sample lists roughly 880,000 distinct CDR3 sequences; 18% were seen once. Material for sequencing was blood, either unsorted or a sorted T cell fraction (not recorded which). These receptor sequences come from a human donor who was either an allogeneic HSCT recipient or a stem cell or donor lymphocyte infusion donor (not recorded which). It is not recorded whose cells these are; they may come from a transplant donor.

A few counts support this clonotype. V and J are TRBV7-3 and TRBJ2-3; D not resolved. The V end lost 2 bases, the J end lost 6 bases, and 12 bases lay between the germline ends. Per germline, CDR1 SGHTA and CDR2 FQGTGA. The CDR3 consists of 14 residues. CDR3 bases: TGTGCCAGCAGCTTAGTTGGAAGCCAGGATACGCAGTATTTT. It encodes CASSLVGSQDTQYF.

Only a few counts were recorded for this clonotype. The CDR3 DNA reads TGTGCCACCAGCAGAGATGCGTGGGGGGATAGCAATCAGCCCCAGCATTTT. This encodes CATSRDAWGDSNQPQHF. The chain couples TRBV15 to TRBJ1-5; D is possibly TRBD1 (5 bases). The germline CDR1 and CDR2 sequences are LNHNV and YYDKDF (reference sequence). This CDR3 has 17 residues. V dropped 0 bases and J dropped 0 bases, with 12 bases sitting between them.

The chain recombines TRBV18 with TRBJ2-3, with TRBD1 matching 7 bases. This CDR3 has 15 amino acids. The junction had 5 bases not matched to a gene; V was cut back by 3 bases and J by 2 bases. Germline loops: CDR1 KGHSH, CDR2 LQKENI. CDR3 sequence reads: CASSPDRDHTDTQYF. CDR3 nucleotide sequence: TGTGCCAGCTCACCCGACAGGGATCACACAGATACGCAGTATTTT.

This clonotype appeared a few times. This chain connects TRBV4-1 to TRBJ2-3, with TRBD2 matching over 10 bases. CDR1 MGHRA and CDR2 YSYEKL come from the germline V gene. CDR3 length equals 14 residues. Trimming cost V 7 bases and J 6 bases; bases outside gene matches: 7. The CDR3 DNA reads as TGCGCCAGCAAAGTAGCGGGGGGCCGGGATACGCAGTATTTT. This gives the protein CASKVAGGRDTQYF.

The chain couples TRBV7-6 to TRBJ1-1; D possibly corresponds to TRBD1 (6 bases). Germline-derived CDR1 and CDR2 are SGHVS and FNYEAQ. Trimming pared 5 bases from V and 0 bases from J, leaving 22 bases between. The CDR3 loop spans 18 amino acids. CDR3 residues: CASSHVGGPGWMNTEAFF. DNA of the CDR3: TGTGCCAGCAGCCATGTCGGGGGGCCTGGTTGGATGAACACTGAAGCTTTCTTT.

The chain combines TRBV11-1 with TRBJ1-1, with unresolved D. V lost 2 bases, J lost 3 bases, and 22 bases lay in between. CDR3 length equals 18 residues. The germline gives CDR1 SGHAT, CDR2 FQDESV (reference sequence). The CDR3 reads CASSLKEGLWVWDTEAFF. The CDR3 DNA follows: TGTGCCAGCAGCTTAAAGGAGGGTTTGTGGGTTTGGGACACTGAAGCTTTCTTT.

This clonotype was detected a few times. This chain connects TRBV29-1 to TRBJ2-4; possibly TRBD2 for D (6 bases). The CDR3 is 14 amino acids. Trimming left V 7 bases short and J 4 bases short, with 17 bases between. Germline V CDR1 and CDR2: SQVTM, ANQGSEA. CDR3 loop: CSAGNRLGKNIQYF. CDR3 in DNA: TGCAGCGCCGGGAATCGACTAGGGAAAAACATTCAGTACTTC.

The V gene is TRBV24-1, the J gene TRBJ2-5; TRBD1 is a possible D gene (6 bases). The CDR3 consists of 15 residues. V lost 6 bases to trimming and J lost 2 bases, with 15 bases between them. Germline V lookup: CDR1 KGHDR, CDR2 SFDVKD. In DNA form, the CDR3 reads TGTGCCACCAGTAGGGCAGGGGACCAACAAGAGACCCAGTACTTC. Protein product: CATSRAGDQQETQYF.

This clonotype was observed at least ten times. The chain carries TRBV12-3 or TRBV12-4 and TRBJ1-2; no definite D call. Trimming shortened V by 6 bases and J by 3 bases, and 14 bases separated the two germline ends. The CDR3 extends over 14 amino acids. The CDR3 loop is CASSLLNTYYGYTF. In DNA, the CDR3 is TGTGCCAGCAGCCTATTAAATACCTACTATGGCTACACCTTC.

The rearrangement uses TRBV7-2 and TRBJ2-2, with D possibly TRBD2 on 6 matching bases. The V gene lost 1 base and the J gene lost 4 bases, with 10 bases spanning the gap. Germline-derived CDR1 and CDR2 are SGHTA and FQGNSA. This CDR3 is 15 amino acids long. CDR3 bases: TGTGCCAGCAGCTTAGATGGACTATTCACCGGGGAGCTGTTTTTT. Amino acids: CASSLDGLFTGELFF. Full variable domain (rest looked up from reference TRBV7-2 and TRBJ2-2): GAGVSQSPSNKVTEKGKDVELRCDPISGHTALYWYRQSLGQGLEFLIYFQGNSAPDKSGLPSDRFSAERTGGSVSTLTIQRTQQEDSAVYLCASSLDGLFTGELFFGEGSRLTVL.

This clonotype was seen more than once but under ten times. The rearrangement uses TRBV6-1 and TRBJ2-3; a possible D gene is TRBD2 (6 bases). This CDR3 is 14 amino acids long. Looked up from germline, CDR1 is MNHNS and CDR2 is SASEGT. The ends were cut back, 6 bases at V and 5 bases at J, with 15 bases in the middle. The CDR3 DNA reads TGTGCCAGCAGACCCTGGGACTTAAGAGATACGCAGTATTTT. It codes for CASRPWDLRDTQYF.

The chain carries TRBV2 and TRBJ2-7, with D possibly matching TRBD1 (5 bases). This CDR3 is built from 11 residues. The ends were cut back, 7 bases at V and 4 bases at J, with 8 bases in the middle. Germline CDR1 is SNHLY and CDR2 is FYNNEI. CDR3 sequence: CASTTDYEQYF. In DNA, the CDR3 is TGTGCCAGCACGACAGATTACGAGCAGTACTTC.

There are many counts of this clonotype. The CDR3 sequence: CATRSGGGIEQFF. CDR3 DNA: TGTGCCACGCGTTCGGGGGGGGGCATTGAGCAGTTCTTC. The rearrangement joins TRBV24-1 to TRBJ2-1; 8 nucleotides match TRBD2. Germline loops: CDR1 KGHDR, CDR2 SFDVKD. CDR3 length: 13 residues. The V and J ends lost 10 bases and 9 bases, in that order; junction bases with no gene match: 10.

This clonotype was seen more than once but under ten times. The V and J genes are TRBV6-1 and TRBJ2-5; the D gene is possibly TRBD1 (5 bases). CDR3 length equals 14 residues. Per germline, CDR1 MNHNS and CDR2 SASEGT. Deletions cut 5 bases from V and 1 base from J, with 11 bases between. The chain's CDR3 is CASSPWQGQETQYF. In DNA, the CDR3 is TGTGCCAGCAGTCCTTGGCAGGGCCAAGAGACCCAGTACTTC.